The 21 T cell receptor beta chains in this list originate from one sample, sequenced in a study of breast tumors, draining lymph nodes, adjacent tissues. Samples came from axillary lymph nodes draining the breast cancer. TCRdb ran MiXCR on the multiplex PCR reads and lists one entry per CDR3 protein. This sample has some 110,000 distinct CDR3 sequences; less than 40% occur once, and the top ten carry 5.5% to 7%. Sequences were obtained from axillary lymph node tissue. All receptors come from a female donor with breast cancer. Some clones in this sample may be carry-over from other donors' samples.

This clonotype was detected many times. V usage is TRBV7-2 and J usage is TRBJ1-2; a weak D match, TRBD1 (5 bases). The CDR3 length is 13 residues. From germline, CDR1 is SGHTA and CDR2 FQGNSA. Trimming cost V 6 bases and J 7 bases, with 15 bases left between them. CDR3 nucleotides: TGTGCCAGCAGTTACTGGGGCTTGGGTGGCTACACCTTC. It specifies CASSYWGLGGYTF.

This clonotype was counted many times. This rearrangement joins TRBV2 to TRBJ2-7, with D perhaps assigned TRBD1 or TRBD2 (5 bases each). The germline V gene encodes CDR1 SNHLY and CDR2 FYNNEI. Trimming removed 0 bases at V and 5 bases at J, with 5 bases between. This CDR3 spans 12 amino acids. The CDR3 here is CASSEAGDEQYF. The CDR3 DNA follows: TGTGCCAGCAGTGAAGCGGGGGACGAGCAGTACTTC.

This clonotype appeared many times. This chain connects TRBV5-4 to TRBJ2-7; 10 nucleotides align to TRBD1. The CDR3 runs to 15 residues. The germline CDR1 and CDR2 sequences are SGHNT and YYREEE (reference sequence). The V segment lost 3 bases and the J segment 2 bases; nucleotides outside the gene matches: 5. The DNA for the CDR3 is TGTGCCAGCAGCTCCAGTGGACAGGGGGCCTACGAGCAGTACTTC. Amino acid sequence: CASSSSGQGAYEQYF.

Many counts were recorded for this clonotype. V usage is TRBV7-6 and J usage is TRBJ2-2, with D tentatively TRBD2 (5 bases). The CDR3 length is 15 residues. CDR1 is SGHVS and CDR2 is FNYEAQ in the germline V gene. V was clipped by 5 bases and J by 2 bases, with 12 bases between them. CDR3 bases: TGTGCCAGCAGCCGGACCGGGATAAACACCGGGGAGCTGTTTTTT. Protein product: CASSRTGINTGELFF. The whole variable domain, remainder taken from reference TRBV7-6 and TRBJ2-2, is GAGVSQSPRYKVTKRGQDVALRCDPISGHVSLYWYRQALGQGPEFLTYFNYEAQQDKSGLPNDRFSAERPEGSISTLTIQRTEQRDSAMYRCASSRTGINTGELFFGEGSRLTVL.

The chain joins TRBV7-8 to TRBJ2-7; D unclear. Between the trimmed V and J ends, which lost 5 bases and 4 bases, there was a span of 9 bases. Germline CDR1 is SGHVS and CDR2 is FQNEAQ. CDR3 length: 12 amino acids. CDR3 coding DNA: TGTGCCAGCAGCCCGGATCGTTACGAGCAGTACGTC. Translated, it gives CASSPDRYEQYV.

This clonotype was counted many times. The V call is TRBV19, the J call TRBJ1-6; 10 bases agree with TRBD1. This CDR3 comprises 19 residues. V shed 2 bases, J shed 0 bases, and the junction held 7 bases outside the gene matches. Germline assignment: CDR1 LNHDA and CDR2 SQIVND (reference sequence). CDR3: CASSISRGQGSSYNSPLHF. CDR3 nucleotide sequence: TGTGCCAGTAGTATAAGTCGGGGACAGGGGAGCTCCTATAATTCACCCCTCCACTTT. Supplemented by reference TRBV19 and TRBJ1-6, the full variable domain reads DGGITQSPKYLFRKEGQNVTLSCEQNLNHDAMYWYRQDPGQGLRLIYYSQIVNDFQKGDIAEGYSVSREKKESFPLTVTSAQKNPTAFYLCASSISRGQGSSYNSPLHFGNGTRLTVT.

This clonotype was observed at least ten times. This chain connects TRBV4-1 to TRBJ2-7; D is ambiguous. Trimming left V 0 bases short and J 0 bases short, with 12 bases between. The CDR3 contains 16 residues. CDR1 MGHRA and CDR2 YSYEKL come from the germline V gene. This CDR3 reads CASSQEITVNSYEQYF. The CDR3 region has the DNA TGCGCCAGCAGCCAAGAAATAACAGTCAACTCCTACGAGCAGTACTTC.

Note on this clonotype: Since the CDR3 does not end with the conserved phenylalanine or tryptophan, this likely comes from a read error. The chain links TRBV4-3 to TRBJ1-2, with 10 bases that match TRBD1. Losses at the gene ends were 1 base for V and 4 bases for J; bases not matched to a gene: 3. From germline, CDR1 is LGHNA and CDR2 YSLEER. The CDR3 runs to 15 residues. CDR3 DNA sequence: TGCGCCAGCAGCCAAGGACAGGGGGCAAGCTATGGCTACACCGTC. Translating it yields CASSQGQGASYGYTV.

This clonotype was detected ten times or more. This CDR3 is CASSFGQTYGYTF. The CDR3 DNA is TGTGCCAGCAGCTTTGGACAGACCTATGGCTACACCTTC. The rearrangement links TRBV7-6 to TRBJ1-2; D might be TRBD1 (6 bases). This CDR3 region has 13 residues. The V and J ends lost 3 bases and 4 bases respectively, with 9 bases between them. Germline V gene sequence: CDR1 SGHVS, CDR2 FNYEAQ.

This clonotype was observed many times. Being one base from a much bigger clone, this may be a read error. This chain connects TRBV20-1 to TRBJ2-5; 8 nucleotides line up with TRBD2. Germline assignment: CDR1 DFQATT and CDR2 SNEGSKA (reference sequence). The CDR3 spans 16 residues. The J segment lost 2 bases and the V segment lost 6 bases, leaving 14 bases of the junction unmatched. The CDR3: CSAPVGPAGAQETQYF. CDR3 sequence (DNA): TGCAGTGCCCCGGTCGGGCCAGCGGGGGCACAAGAGACCCAGTACTTC.

Ten or more counts support this clonotype. The rearrangement links TRBV2 to TRBJ2-7; 7 bases agree with TRBD1. Germline V gives CDR1 SNHLY, CDR2 FYNNEI. The CDR3 extends over 13 amino acids. J was trimmed by 3 bases and V by 6 bases; bases with no gene match: 5. The DNA for the CDR3 is TGTGCCAGCAGCCGGGACAGTTACTACGAGCAGTACTTC. Its translation is CASSRDSYYEQYF. Filled out from reference TRBV2 and TRBJ2-7, the complete variable domain reads EPEVTQTPSHQVTQMGQEVILRCVPISNHLYFYWYRQILGQKVEFLVSFYNNEISEKSEIFDDQFSVERPDGSNFTLKIRSTKLEDSAMYFCASSRDSYYEQYFGPGTRLTVT.

The chain combines TRBV10-1 with TRBJ1-5; 9 bases line up with TRBD1. Germline V gene data show CDR1 as WNHNN and CDR2 as SYGVQD (reference sequence). The CDR3 totals 15 residues. The trim removed 6 bases at V and 6 bases at J, leaving 9 bases unmatched. The CDR3 region has the DNA TGCGCCAGCAGGGGGACAGGGACGGTGGGTCAGCCCCAGCATTTT. Protein: CASRGTGTVGQPQHF.

This clonotype has at least ten counts. This sequence joins TRBV20-1 and TRBJ2-7; 15 nucleotides align to TRBD2. CDR1 DFQATT and CDR2 SNEGSKA come from the germline V gene (reference sequence). The J segment lost 2 bases and the V segment lost 3 bases, leaving 2 bases of the junction unmatched. The CDR3 contains 15 residues. CDR3 coding DNA: TGCAGTGCTAGGGGGACTAGCGGGGGGACCTACGAGCAGTACTTC. Its protein product is CSARGTSGGTYEQYF.

This clonotype was picked up many times. This sequence joins TRBV19 and TRBJ1-3; 9 nucleotides line up with TRBD1. After removal of 3 bases from V and 4 bases from J, the junction contained 7 bases not matched to a gene. This CDR3 has 16 residues. The germline gives CDR1 LNHDA, CDR2 SQIVND (reference sequence). CDR3 coding DNA: TGTGCCAGTAGTATGAGGGGGACAGGGCGAGGAAACACCATATATTTT. Translated: CASSMRGTGRGNTIYF.

The count of this clonotype is one. One end of the junction varies from germline; a read error may be responsible. CDR3 in amino acids: CASSVSSGVSYEPYF. CDR3 nucleotides: TGTGCCAGCAGCGTCTCAAGCGGGGTCTCCTACGAGCCGTACTTC. The gene calls are TRBV9 and TRBJ2-7; the match to TRBD2 covers 7 bases. The germline V gene has CDR1 SGDLS and CDR2 YYNGEE. The CDR3 contains 15 residues.

This clonotype was observed a few times. V is TRBV5-4 and J is TRBJ1-1; TRBD1 aligns across 7 bases. The V gene's germline CDR1 is SGHNT and CDR2 YYREEE (reference sequence). V dropped 3 bases and J dropped 3; count of bases not matched to a gene: 14. This CDR3 spans 17 amino acids. In nucleotides, the CDR3 is TGTGCCAGCAGCTACTACAGGGGAGGCGAGACTTACACTGAAGCTTTCTTT. Amino acid sequence: CASSYYRGGETYTEAFF.

Many counts were recorded for this clonotype. CDR3 coding DNA: TGTGCCAGCAGCCAACATGGGGGCTATGGCTACACCTTC. Translating it yields CASSQHGGYGYTF. This chain joins TRBV14 and TRBJ1-2, with D possibly being TRBD1 (5 bases). The V end lost 2 bases, the J end lost 4 bases, and 8 bases lay between the germline ends. CDR3 length equals 13 residues. In germline, CDR1 is SGHDN, CDR2 FVKESK.

The table lists this clonotype with a few counts. A read error may be the cause here, since a much bigger clone is one base away. The chain carries TRBV7-3 and TRBJ2-1; 12 nucleotides line up with TRBD2. Germline V gene data show CDR1 as SGHTA and CDR2 as FQGTGA. This CDR3 spans 16 amino acids. Trimming cost V 2 bases and J 8 bases; bases outside gene matches: 7. CDR3 nucleotides: TGTGCCAGCAGCTTAGGGCCTAGCGGGGGGGTGGATGAGCAGTTCTTC. Translated: CASSLGPSGGVDEQFF.

This clonotype showed up many times. The chain uses TRBV12-3 or TRBV12-4 and TRBJ1-2; D is unresolved. The CDR3 has 13 residues. The V gene lost 6 bases and the J gene lost 5 bases, with 13 bases spanning the gap. CDR3 loop: CASSPNKGYGYTF. In DNA form, the CDR3 reads TGTGCCAGCAGCCCAAATAAGGGTTATGGCTACACCTTC.

The sample holds many counts of this clonotype. The chain carries TRBV5-1 and TRBJ2-1; 9 bases line up with TRBD2. The CDR3 consists of 14 residues. CDR1 and CDR2 from the germline V gene are SGHRS and YFSETQ. The V and J ends lost 10 bases and 9 bases, in that order; junction bases with no gene match: 14. The chain's CDR3 is CAGGAGGPGTEQFF. In DNA, the CDR3 is TGCGCCGGGGGGGCGGGAGGGCCTGGAACTGAGCAGTTCTTC.

This clonotype was detected many times. The chain joins TRBV6-6 to TRBJ1-5; no clear D. The CDR3 loop spans 16 amino acids. The V gene lost 6 bases and the J gene lost 0 bases, with 15 bases spanning the gap. CDR1 and CDR2 (germline): MNHNY, SVGAGI (reference sequence). The CDR3, as DNA: TGTGCCAGCAGACCACGCGGGGATAATAGCAATCAGCCCCAGCATTTT. It encodes CASRPRGDNSNQPQHF.